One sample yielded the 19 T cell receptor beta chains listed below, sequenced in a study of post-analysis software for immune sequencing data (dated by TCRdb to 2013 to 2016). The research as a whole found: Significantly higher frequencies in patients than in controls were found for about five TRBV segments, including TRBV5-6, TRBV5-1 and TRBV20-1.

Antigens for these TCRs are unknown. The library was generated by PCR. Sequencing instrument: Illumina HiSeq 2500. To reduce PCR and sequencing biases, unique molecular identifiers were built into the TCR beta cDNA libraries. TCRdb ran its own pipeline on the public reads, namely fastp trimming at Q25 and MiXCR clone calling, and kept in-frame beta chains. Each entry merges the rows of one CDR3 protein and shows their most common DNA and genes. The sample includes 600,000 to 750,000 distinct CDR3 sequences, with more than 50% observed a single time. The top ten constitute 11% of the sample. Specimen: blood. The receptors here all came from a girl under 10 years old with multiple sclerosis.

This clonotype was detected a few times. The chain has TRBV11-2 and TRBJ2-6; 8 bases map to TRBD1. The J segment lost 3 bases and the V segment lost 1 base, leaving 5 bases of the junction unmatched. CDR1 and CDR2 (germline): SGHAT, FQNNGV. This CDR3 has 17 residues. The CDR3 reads CASSLGTGSFGANVLTF. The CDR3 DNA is TGTGCCAGCAGCTTAGGGACAGGGAGTTTTGGGGCCAACGTCCTGACTTTC.

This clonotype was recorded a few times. The CDR3 DNA reads TGTGCCAGCAGCCAGGACAGGAACTACAATGAGCAGTTCTTC. Amino acids: CASSQDRNYNEQFF. The gene calls are TRBV3-1 and TRBJ2-1; 7 nucleotides align to TRBD1. The CDR3 covers 14 residues. The germline gives CDR1 LGHDT, CDR2 YNNKEL (reference sequence). The V gene end was trimmed by 3 bases and the J gene end by 3 bases; junction bases not matched to a gene: 2.

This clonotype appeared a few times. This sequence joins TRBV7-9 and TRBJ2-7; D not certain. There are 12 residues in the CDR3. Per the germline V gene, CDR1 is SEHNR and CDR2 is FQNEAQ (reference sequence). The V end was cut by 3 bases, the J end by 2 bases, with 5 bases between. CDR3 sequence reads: CASSFTAYEQYF. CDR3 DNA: TGTGCCAGCAGCTTTACCGCCTACGAGCAGTACTTC.

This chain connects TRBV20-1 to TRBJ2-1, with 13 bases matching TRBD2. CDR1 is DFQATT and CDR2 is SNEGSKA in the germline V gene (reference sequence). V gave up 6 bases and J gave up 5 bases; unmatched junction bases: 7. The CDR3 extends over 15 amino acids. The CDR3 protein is CSAPGTSGGDNEQFF. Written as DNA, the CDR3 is TGCAGTGCCCCGGGTACTAGCGGGGGGGACAATGAGCAGTTCTTC.

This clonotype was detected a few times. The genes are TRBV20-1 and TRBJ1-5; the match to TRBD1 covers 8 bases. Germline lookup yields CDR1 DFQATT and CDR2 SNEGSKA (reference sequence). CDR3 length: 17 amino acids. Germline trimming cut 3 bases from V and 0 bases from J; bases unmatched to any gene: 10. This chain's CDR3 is CSARSDRGKYSNQPQHF. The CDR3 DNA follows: TGCAGTGCTAGGTCAGACAGGGGCAAGTATAGCAATCAGCCCCAGCATTTT.

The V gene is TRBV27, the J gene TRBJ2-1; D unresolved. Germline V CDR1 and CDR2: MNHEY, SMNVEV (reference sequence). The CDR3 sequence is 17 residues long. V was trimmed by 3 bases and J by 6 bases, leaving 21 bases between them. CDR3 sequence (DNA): TGTGCCAGCAGTTTCGGTTTAGAGGTCTTCAGTGGCAATGAGCAGTTCTTC. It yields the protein CASSFGLEVFSGNEQFF.

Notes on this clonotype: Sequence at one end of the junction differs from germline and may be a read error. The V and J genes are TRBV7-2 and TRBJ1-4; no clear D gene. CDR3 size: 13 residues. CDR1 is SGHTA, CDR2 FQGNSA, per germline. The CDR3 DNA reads TGTGCCAGCAGCTTAGCGACTAATGTAAAACTGTTTTTT. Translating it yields CASSLATNVKLFF.

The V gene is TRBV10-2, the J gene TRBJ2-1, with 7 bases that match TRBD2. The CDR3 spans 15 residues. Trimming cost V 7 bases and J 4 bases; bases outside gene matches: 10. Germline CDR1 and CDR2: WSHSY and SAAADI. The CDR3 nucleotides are TGCGCCAGCATCATCACGGGACTACTTTACAATGAGCAGTTCTTC. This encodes CASIITGLLYNEQFF.

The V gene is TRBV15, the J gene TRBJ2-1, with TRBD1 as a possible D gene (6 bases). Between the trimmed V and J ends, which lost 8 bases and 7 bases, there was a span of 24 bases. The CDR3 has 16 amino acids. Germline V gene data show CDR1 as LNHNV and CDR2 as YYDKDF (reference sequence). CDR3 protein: CATDRKGGVLRNEQFF. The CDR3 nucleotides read TGTGCCACCGACAGAAAAGGGGGAGTGCTTAGGAATGAGCAGTTCTTC. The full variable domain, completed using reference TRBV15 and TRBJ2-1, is DAMVIQNPRYQVTQFGKPVTLSCSQTLNHNVMYWYQQKSSQAPKLLFHYYDKDFNNEADTPDNFQSRRPNTSFCFLDIRSPGLGDTAMYLCATDRKGGVLRNEQFFGPGTRLTVL.

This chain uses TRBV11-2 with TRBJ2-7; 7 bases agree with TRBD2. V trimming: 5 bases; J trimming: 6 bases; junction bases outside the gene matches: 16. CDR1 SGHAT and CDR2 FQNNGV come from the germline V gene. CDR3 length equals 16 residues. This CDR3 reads CASSRTSGGKASEQYF. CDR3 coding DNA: TGTGCCAGCAGCCGAACCTCGGGGGGAAAGGCTAGCGAGCAGTACTTC.

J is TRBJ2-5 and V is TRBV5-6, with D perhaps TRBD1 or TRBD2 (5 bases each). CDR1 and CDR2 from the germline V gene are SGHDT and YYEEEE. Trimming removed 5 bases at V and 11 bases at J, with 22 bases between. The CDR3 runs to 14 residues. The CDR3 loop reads CASSSRDGQREQYF. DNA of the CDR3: TGTGCCAGCAGTTCCCGGGACGGCCAGCGAGAGCAGTACTTC. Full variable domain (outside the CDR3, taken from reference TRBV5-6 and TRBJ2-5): DAGVTQSPTHLIKTRGQQVTLRCSPKSGHDTVSWYQQALGQGPQFIFQYYEEEERQRGNFPDRFSGHQFPNYSSELNVNALLLGDSALYLCASSSRDGQREQYFGPGTRLLVL.

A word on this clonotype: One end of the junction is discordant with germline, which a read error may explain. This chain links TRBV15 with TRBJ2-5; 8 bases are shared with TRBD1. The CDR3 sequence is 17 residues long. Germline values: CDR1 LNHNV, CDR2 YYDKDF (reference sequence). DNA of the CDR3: TGTGCCACCAGTAGAGATTGGTGGACAGGGCCACAAGAGACCCAGTACTTC. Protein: CATSRDWWTGPQETQYF.

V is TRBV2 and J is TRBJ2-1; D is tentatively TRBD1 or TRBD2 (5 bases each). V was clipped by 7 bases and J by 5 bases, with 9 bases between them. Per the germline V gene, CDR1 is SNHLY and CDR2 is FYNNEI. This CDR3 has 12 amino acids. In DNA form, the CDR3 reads TGTGCCAGCAACCGGGACCACAATGAGCAGTTCTTC. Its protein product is CASNRDHNEQFF.

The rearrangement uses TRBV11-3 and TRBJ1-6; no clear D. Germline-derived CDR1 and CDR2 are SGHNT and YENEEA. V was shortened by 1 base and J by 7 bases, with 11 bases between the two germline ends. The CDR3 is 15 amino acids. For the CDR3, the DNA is TGTGCCAGCAGCTTAGTGACAATTCTCAATTCACCCCTCCACTTT. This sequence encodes CASSLVTILNSPLHF.

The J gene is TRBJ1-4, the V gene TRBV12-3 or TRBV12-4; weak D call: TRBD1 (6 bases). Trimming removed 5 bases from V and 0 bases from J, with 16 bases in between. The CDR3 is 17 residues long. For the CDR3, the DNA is TGTGCCAGCAGTATCTGGCAGGGGACGGCAACTAATGAAAAACTGTTTTTT. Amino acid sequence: CASSIWQGTATNEKLFF.

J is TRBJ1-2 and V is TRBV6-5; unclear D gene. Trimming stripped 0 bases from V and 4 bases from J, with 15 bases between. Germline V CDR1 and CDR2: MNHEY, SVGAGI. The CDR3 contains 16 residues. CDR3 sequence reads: CASSYSVLGRSYGYTF. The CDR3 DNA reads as TGTGCCAGCAGTTACTCCGTCCTCGGCCGGTCCTATGGCTACACCTTC.

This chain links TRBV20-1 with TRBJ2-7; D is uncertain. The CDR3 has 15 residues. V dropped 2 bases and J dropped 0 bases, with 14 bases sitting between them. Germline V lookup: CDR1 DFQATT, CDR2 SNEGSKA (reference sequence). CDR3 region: CSARFRQAISYEQYF. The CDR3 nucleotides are TGCAGTGCTAGATTCAGGCAGGCGATCTCCTACGAGCAGTACTTC.

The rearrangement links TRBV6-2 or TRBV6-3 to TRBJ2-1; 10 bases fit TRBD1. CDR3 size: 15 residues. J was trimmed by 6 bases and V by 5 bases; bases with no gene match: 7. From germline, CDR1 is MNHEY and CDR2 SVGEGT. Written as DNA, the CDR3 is TGTGCCAGCAGTCCCGGACAGGGGGTGCCCAATGAGCAGTTCTTC. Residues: CASSPGQGVPNEQFF.

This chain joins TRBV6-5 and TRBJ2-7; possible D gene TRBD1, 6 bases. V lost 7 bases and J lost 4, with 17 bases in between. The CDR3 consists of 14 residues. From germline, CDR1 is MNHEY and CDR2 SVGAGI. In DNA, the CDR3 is TGTGCCAGCACAAAAGACAGGTTACATTACGAGCAGTACTTC. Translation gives CASTKDRLHYEQYF.